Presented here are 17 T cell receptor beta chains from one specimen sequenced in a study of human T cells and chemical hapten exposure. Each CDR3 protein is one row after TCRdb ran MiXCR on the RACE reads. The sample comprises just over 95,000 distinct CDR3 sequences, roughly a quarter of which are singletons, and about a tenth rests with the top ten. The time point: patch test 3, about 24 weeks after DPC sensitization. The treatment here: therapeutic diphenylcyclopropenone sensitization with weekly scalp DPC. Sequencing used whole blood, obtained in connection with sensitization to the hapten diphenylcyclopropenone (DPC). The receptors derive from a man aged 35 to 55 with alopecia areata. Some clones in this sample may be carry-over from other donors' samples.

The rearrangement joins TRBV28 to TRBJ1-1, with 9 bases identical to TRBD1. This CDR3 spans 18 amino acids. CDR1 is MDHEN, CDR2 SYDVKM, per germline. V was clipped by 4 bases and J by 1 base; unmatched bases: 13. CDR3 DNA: TGTGCCAGCAGTTCGCCCTCCCGGGACAGGGCCGGGAACACTGAAGCTTTCTTT. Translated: CASSSPSRDRAGNTEAFF.

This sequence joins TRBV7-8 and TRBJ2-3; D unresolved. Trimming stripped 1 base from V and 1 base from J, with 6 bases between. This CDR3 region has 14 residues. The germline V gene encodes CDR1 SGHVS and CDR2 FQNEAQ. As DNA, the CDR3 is TGTGCCAGCAGCTTAGGGCTTGGCACAGATACGCAGTATTTT. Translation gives CASSLGLGTDTQYF.

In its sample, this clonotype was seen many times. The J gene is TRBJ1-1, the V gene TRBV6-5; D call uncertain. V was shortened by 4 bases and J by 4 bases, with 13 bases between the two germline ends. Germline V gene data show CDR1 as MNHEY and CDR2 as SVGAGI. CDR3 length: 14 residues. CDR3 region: CASSLGRLPTEAFF. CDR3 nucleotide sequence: TGTGCCAGCAGTTTAGGGAGATTGCCCACTGAAGCTTTCTTT.

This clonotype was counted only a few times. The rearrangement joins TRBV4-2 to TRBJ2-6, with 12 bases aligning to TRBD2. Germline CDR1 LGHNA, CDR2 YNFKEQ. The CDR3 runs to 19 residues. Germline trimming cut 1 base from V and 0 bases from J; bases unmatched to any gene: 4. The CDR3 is CASSQVASGRGSGANVLTF. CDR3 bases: TGTGCCAGCAGCCAAGTTGCTAGCGGGAGGGGCTCTGGGGCCAACGTCCTGACTTTC.

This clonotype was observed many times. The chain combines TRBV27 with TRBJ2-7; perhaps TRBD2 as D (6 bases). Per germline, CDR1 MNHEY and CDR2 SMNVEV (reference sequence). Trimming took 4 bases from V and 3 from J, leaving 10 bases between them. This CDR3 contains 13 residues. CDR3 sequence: CASSSSGYYEQYF. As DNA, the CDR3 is TGTGCCAGCAGTTCAAGCGGGTACTACGAGCAGTACTTC.

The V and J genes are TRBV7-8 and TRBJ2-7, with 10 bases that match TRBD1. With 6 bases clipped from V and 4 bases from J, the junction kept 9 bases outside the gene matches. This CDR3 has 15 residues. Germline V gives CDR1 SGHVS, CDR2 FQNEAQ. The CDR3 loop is CASRAHPGQGYEQYF. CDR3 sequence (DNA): TGTGCCAGCAGGGCCCACCCGGGACAGGGGTACGAGCAGTACTTC. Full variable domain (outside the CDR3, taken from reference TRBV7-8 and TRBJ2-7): GAGVSQSPRYKVAKRGQDVALRCDPISGHVSLFWYQQALGQGPEFLTYFQNEAQLDKSGLPSDRFFAERPEGSVSTLKIQRTQQEDSAVYLCASRAHPGQGYEQYFGPGTRLTVT.

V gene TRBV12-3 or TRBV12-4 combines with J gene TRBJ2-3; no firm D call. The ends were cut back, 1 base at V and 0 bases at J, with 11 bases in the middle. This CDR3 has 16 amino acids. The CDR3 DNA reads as TGTGCCAGCAGTTTAGGGGTGCGGATTAGCACAGATACGCAGTATTTT. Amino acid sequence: CASSLGVRISTDTQYF.

CDR3 nucleotide sequence: TGTGCCAGTAGTATAGATCTGGAGACCCAGTACTTC. Translated, it gives CASSIDLETQYF. The J gene is TRBJ2-5, the V gene TRBV19; unclear D gene. The CDR3 totals 12 residues. Germline CDR1 and CDR2: LNHDA and SQIVND (reference sequence). The V end lost 0 bases, the J end lost 5 bases, and 4 bases lay between the germline ends. The complete variable domain, with remaining parts taken from reference TRBV19 and TRBJ2-5, reads DGGITQSPKYLFRKEGQNVTLSCEQNLNHDAMYWYRQDPGQGLRLIYYSQIVNDFQKGDIAEGYSVSREKKESFPLTVTSAQKNPTAFYLCASSIDLETQYFGPGTRLLVL.

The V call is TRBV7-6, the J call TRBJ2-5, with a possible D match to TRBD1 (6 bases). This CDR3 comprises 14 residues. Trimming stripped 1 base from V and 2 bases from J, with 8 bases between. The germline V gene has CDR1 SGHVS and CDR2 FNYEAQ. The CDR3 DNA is TGTGCCAGCAGCTTAGGGCAGGGGCAAGAGACCCAGTACTTC. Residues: CASSLGQGQETQYF.

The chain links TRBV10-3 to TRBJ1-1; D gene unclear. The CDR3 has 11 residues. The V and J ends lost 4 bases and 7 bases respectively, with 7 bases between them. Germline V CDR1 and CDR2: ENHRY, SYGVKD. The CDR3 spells CAISANDEAFF. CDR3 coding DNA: TGTGCCATCAGTGCGAACGATGAAGCTTTCTTT.

The DNA for the CDR3 is TGCAGCGTTCCGGGACAGGGGAGCGGGGTGAACACTGAAGCTTTCTTT. Its protein is CSVPGQGSGVNTEAFF. This chain links TRBV29-1 with TRBJ1-1; TRBD1 aligns across 10 bases. The CDR3 runs to 16 residues. The V and J ends lost 5 bases and 0 bases, in that order; junction bases with no gene match: 9. Germline V gene data show CDR1 as SQVTM and CDR2 as ANQGSEA.

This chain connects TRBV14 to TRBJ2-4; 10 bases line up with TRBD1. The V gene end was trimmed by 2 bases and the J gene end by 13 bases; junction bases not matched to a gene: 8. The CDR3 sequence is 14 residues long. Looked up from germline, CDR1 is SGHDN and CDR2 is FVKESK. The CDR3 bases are TGTGCCAGCAGCCAAAATCACGGGGGACAGGGGCAGTACTTC. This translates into CASSQNHGGQGQYF.

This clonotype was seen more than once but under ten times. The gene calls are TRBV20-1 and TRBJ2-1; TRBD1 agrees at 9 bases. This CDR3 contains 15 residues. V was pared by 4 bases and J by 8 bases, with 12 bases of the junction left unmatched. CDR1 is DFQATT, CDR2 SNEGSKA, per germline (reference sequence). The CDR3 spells CSAITGGDSIDEQFF. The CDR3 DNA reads TGCAGTGCTATAACAGGGGGCGACTCAATCGATGAGCAGTTCTTC.

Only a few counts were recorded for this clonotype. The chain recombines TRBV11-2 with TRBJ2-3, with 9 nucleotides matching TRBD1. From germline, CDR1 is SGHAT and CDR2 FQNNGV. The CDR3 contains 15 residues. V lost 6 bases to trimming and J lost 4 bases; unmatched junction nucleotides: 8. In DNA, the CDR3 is TGTGCCAGCAGATACAGGGACAGGGTATCAGATACGCAGTATTTT. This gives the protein CASRYRDRVSDTQYF.

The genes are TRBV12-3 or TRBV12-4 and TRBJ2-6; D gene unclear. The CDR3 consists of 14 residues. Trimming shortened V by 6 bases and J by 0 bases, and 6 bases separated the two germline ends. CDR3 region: CASRNPSGANVLTF. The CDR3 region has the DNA TGTGCCAGCAGAAACCCCTCTGGGGCCAACGTCCTGACTTTC.

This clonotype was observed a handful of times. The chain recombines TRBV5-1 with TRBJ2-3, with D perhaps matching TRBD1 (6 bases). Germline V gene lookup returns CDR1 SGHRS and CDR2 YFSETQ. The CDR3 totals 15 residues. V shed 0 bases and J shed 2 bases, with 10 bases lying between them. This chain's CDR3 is CASSLEDSHTDTQYF. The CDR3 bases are TGCGCCAGCAGCTTGGAGGACAGCCACACAGATACGCAGTATTTT.

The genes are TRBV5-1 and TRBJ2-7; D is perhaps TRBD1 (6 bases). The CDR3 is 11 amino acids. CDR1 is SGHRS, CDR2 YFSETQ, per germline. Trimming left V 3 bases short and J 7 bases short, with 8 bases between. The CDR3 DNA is TGCGCCAGCAGCTGGGGGCAGGAGCAGTACTTC. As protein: CASSWGQEQYF.